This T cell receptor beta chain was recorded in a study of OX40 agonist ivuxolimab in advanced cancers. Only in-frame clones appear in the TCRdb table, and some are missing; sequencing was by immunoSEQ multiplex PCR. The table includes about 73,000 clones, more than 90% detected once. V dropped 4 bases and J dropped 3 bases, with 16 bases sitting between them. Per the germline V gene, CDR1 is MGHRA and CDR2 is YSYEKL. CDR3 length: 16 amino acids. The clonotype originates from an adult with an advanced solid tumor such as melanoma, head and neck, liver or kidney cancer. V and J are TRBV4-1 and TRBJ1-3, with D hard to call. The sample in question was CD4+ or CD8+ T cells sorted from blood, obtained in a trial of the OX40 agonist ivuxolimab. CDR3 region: CASSPRVAESGNTIYF. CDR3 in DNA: TGCGCCAGCAGCCCTAGGGTGGCAGAGAGTGGAAACACCATATATTTT.